This T cell receptor beta chain was captured in a study of CD8 T cells in ankylosing spondylitis. The CDR3 is 16 amino acids. V shed 0 bases and J shed 5 bases, with 14 bases lying between them. TCRdb fed the 5' RACE reads into MiXCR, producing one record per CDR3 protein. The sample holds some 300,000 distinct CDR3 sequences; more than 20% are singletons and the top ten take 3.5%. The gene calls are TRBV12-3 or TRBV12-4 and TRBJ1-3; TRBD1 is a possible D gene (5 bases). This clonotype originated in a female donor with ankylosing spondylitis or in good health (not recorded which). The specimen was blood, either unsorted or a sorted T cell fraction (not recorded which). The CDR3, as DNA: TGTGCCAGCAGTTTAGCGGGGCAGGGCTTAAGAAACACCATATATTTT. Protein product: CASSLAGQGLRNTIYF.